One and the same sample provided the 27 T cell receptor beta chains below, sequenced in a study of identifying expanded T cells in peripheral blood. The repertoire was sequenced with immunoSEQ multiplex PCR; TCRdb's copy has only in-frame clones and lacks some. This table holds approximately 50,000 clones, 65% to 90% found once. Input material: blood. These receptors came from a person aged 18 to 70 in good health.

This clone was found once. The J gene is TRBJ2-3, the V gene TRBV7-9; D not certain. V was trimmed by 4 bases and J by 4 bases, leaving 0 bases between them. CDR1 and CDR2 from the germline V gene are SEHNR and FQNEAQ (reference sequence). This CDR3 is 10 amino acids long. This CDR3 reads CASSSDTQYF. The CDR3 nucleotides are TGTGCCAGCAGCTCAGATACGCAGTATTTT.

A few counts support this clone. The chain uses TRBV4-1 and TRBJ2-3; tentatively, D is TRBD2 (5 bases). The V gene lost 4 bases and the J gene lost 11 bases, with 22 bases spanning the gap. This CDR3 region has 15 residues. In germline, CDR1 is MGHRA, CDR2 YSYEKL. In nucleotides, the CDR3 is TGCGCCAGCAGCCGAGAGGGTACGGCCCTAAGCGAGCAGTATTTT. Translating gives CASSREGTALSEQYF.

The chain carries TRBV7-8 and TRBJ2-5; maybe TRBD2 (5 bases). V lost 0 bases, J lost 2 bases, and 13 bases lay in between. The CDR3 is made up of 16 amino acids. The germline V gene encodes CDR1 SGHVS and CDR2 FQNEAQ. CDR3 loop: CASSLARFPGQETQYF. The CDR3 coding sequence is TGTGCCAGCAGCTTAGCGCGGTTCCCGGGGCAAGAGACCCAGTACTTC.

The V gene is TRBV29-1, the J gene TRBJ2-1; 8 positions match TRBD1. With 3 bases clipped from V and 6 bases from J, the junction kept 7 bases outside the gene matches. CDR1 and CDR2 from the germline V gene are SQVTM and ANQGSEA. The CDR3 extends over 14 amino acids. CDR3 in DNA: TGCAGCGTTGATATTCAGGGGGCTGGCAATGAGCAGTTCTTC. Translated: CSVDIQGAGNEQFF.

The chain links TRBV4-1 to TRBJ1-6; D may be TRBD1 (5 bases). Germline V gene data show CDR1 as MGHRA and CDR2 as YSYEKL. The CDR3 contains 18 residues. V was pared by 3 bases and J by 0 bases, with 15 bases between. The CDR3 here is CASSHLGGASSYNSPLHF. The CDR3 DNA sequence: TGCGCCAGCAGCCACCTTGGAGGGGCGAGCTCCTATAATTCACCCCTCCACTTT.

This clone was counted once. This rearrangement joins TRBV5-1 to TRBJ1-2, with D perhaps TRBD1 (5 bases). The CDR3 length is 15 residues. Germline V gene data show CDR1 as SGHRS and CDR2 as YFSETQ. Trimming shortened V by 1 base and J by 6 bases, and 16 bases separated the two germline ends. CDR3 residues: CASSLSGGQGNGYTF. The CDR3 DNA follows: TGCGCCAGCAGCTTGTCGGGCGGGCAGGGTAATGGCTACACCTTC.

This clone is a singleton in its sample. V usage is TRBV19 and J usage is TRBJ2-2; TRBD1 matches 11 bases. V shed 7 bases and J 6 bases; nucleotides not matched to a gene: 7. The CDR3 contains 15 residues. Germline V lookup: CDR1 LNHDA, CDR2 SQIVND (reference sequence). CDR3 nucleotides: TGTGCCAGTACTCATACGGGACAGGGGGCCGGGGAGCTGTTTTTT. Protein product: CASTHTGQGAGELFF.

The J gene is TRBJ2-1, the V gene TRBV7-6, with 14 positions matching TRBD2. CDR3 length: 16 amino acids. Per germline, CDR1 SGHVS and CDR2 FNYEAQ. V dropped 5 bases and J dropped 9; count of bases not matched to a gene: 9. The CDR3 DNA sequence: TGTGCCAGCAGCAGGACGGGGACTAGCGGGGGTACTGAGCAGTTCTTC. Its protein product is CASSRTGTSGGTEQFF.

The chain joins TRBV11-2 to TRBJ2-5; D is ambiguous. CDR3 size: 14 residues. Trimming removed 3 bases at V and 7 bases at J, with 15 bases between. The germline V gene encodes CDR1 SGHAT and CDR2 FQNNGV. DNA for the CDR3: TGTGCCAGCAGCTTCACCCACACTGGAAGGACCCAGTACTTC. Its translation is CASSFTHTGRTQYF.

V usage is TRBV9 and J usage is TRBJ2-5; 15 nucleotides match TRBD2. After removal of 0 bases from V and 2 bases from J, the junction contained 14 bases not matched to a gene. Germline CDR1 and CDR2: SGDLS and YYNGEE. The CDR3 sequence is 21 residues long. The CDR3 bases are TGTGCCAGCAGCGTAGCTGTGCCGGGACTAGCGGGGGGCTCGGGGCAAGAGACCCAGTACTTC. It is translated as CASSVAVPGLAGGSGQETQYF.

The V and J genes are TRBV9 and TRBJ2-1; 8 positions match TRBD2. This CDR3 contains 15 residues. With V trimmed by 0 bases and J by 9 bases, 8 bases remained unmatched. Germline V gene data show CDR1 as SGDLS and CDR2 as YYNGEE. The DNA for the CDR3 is TGTGCCAGCAGCGTAGCTTCGGGGGGGGCCGGTGAGCAGTTCTTC. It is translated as CASSVASGGAGEQFF.

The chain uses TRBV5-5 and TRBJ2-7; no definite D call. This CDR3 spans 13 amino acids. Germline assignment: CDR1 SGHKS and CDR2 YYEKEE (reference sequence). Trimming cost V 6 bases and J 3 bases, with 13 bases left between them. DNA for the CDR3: TGTGCCAGCACCCGGGTCGTGGACTACGAGCAGTACGTC. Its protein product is CASTRVVDYEQYV.

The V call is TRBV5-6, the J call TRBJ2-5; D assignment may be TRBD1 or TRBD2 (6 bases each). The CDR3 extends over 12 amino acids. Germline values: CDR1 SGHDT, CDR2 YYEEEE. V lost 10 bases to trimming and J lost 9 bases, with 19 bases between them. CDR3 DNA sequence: TGTGCCTCCAGGGGCCCCGGGGGAGCCCAGTACTTC. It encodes CASRGPGGAQYF.

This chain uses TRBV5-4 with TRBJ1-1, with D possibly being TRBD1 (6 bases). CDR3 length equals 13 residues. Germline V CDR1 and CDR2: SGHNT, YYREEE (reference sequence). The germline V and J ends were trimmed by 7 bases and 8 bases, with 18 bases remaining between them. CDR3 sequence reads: CASSRQLQGEAFF. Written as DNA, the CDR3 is TGTGCCAGCTCACGCCAATTACAGGGAGAAGCTTTCTTT.

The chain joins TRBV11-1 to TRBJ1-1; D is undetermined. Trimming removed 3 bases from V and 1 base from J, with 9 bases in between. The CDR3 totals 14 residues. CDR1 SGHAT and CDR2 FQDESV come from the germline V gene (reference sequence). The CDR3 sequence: CASSFDISNTEAFF. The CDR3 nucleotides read TGTGCCAGCAGCTTCGACATCTCGAACACTGAAGCTTTCTTT.

CDR3 protein: CASSVGVSGNTIYF. CDR3 bases: TGTGCCAGCAGCGTAGGCGTATCTGGAAACACCATATATTTT. This sequence joins TRBV9 and TRBJ1-3; D unclear. Looked up from germline, CDR1 is SGDLS and CDR2 is YYNGEE. The ends were cut back, 0 bases at V and 1 base at J, with 5 bases in the middle. The CDR3 runs 14 residues.

This chain's CDR3 is CASSLVGTGDTEAFF. CDR3 coding DNA: TGTGCCAGCAGCTTAGTGGGGACAGGGGACACTGAAGCTTTCTTT. The chain has TRBV7-8 and TRBJ1-1; TRBD1 aligns across 10 bases. Germline assignment: CDR1 SGHVS and CDR2 FQNEAQ. This CDR3 contains 15 residues. The trim removed 1 base at V and 3 bases at J, leaving 2 bases unmatched.

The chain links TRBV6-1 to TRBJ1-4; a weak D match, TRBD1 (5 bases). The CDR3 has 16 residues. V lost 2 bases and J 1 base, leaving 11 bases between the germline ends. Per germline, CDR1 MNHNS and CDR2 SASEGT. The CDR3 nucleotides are TGTGCCAGCAGTGAACAATCTGGGGGAACTAATGAAAAACTGTTTTTT. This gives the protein CASSEQSGGTNEKLFF.

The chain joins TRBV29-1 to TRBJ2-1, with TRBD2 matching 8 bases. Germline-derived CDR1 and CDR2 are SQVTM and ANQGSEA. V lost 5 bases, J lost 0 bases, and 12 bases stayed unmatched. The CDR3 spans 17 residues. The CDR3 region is CSVIPPGGAFSYNEQFF. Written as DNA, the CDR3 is TGCAGCGTTATTCCCCCGGGGGGGGCATTCTCCTACAATGAGCAGTTCTTC.

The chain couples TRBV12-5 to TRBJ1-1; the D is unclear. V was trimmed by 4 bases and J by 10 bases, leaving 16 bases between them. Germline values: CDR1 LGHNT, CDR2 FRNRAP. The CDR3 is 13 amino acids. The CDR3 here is CASGSLSDRGAFF. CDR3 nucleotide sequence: TGTGCTAGTGGTTCCCTGAGTGATCGGGGAGCTTTCTTT.

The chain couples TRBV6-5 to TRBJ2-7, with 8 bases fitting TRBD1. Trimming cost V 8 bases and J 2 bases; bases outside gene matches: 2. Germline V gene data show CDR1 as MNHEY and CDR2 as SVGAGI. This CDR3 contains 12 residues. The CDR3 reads CASEDRAYEQYF. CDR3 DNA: TGTGCCAGCGAGGACAGGGCCTACGAGCAGTACTTC.

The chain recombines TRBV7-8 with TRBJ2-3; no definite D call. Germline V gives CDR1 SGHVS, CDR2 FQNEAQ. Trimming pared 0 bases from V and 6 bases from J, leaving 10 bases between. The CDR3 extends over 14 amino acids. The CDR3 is CASSLAPGADTQYF. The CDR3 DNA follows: TGTGCCAGCAGCTTAGCCCCGGGCGCTGATACGCAGTATTTT.

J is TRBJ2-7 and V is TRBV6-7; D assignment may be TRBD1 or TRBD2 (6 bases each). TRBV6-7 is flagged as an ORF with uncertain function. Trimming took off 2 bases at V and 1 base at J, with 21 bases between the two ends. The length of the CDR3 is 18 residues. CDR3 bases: TGTGCCAGCAGTTACCGGACGCAATGGGGGGCGCCGTCCTACGAGCAGTACGTC. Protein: CASSYRTQWGAPSYEQYV.

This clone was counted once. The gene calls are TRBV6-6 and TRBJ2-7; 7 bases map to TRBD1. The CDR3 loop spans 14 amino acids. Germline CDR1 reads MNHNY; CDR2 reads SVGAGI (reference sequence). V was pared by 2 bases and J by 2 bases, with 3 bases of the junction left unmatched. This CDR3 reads CASSYNQGAYEQYV. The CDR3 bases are TGTGCCAGCAGTTACAATCAGGGGGCCTACGAGCAGTACGTC.

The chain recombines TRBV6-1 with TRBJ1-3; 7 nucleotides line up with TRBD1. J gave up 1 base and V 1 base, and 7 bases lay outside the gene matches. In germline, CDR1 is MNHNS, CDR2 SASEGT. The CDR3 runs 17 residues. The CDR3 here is CASSEVGRGTSGNTIYF. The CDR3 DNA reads TGTGCCAGCAGTGAAGTTGGCAGGGGGACTTCTGGAAACACCATATATTTT.

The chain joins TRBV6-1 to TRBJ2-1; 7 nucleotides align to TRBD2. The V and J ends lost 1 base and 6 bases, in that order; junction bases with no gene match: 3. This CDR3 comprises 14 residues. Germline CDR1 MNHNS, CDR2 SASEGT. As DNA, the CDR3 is TGTGCCAGCAGTGAAGGACTAGCAAGCAATGAGCAGTTCTTC. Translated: CASSEGLASNEQFF.

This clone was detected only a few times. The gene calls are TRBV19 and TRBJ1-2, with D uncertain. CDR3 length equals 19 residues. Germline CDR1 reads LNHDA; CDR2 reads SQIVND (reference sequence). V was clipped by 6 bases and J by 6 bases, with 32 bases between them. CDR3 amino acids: CASSRTLTMATPSVDGYTF. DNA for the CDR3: TGTGCCAGTAGCCGGACCTTAACTATGGCTACACCCTCAGTGGATGGCTACACCTTC.